This TCR beta chain was sequenced during a study of cytomegalovirus exposure and HLA in healthy donors. Use of 60 Vbeta and 13 Jbeta primers characterized the PCR. The method was immunoSEQ multiplex PCR; TCRdb's version includes in-frame clones alone and lacks a portion of them. The sample consists of roughly 120,000 clones, 80% to 90% of them appearing once. This CDR3 spans 14 amino acids. V was shortened by 4 bases and J by 0 bases, with 10 bases between the two germline ends. Germline assignment: CDR1 MDHEN and CDR2 SYDVKM. About this clone itself: The antigen remains unidentified.

Overall study findings and caveats: Listed as cytomegalovirus-associated were about 160 TCR beta chains. V- and J-gene trimming in TCR beta was tied to a missense DCLRE1C variant by an analysis performed later.

Sequenced material: PBMCs. This rearrangement joins TRBV28 to TRBJ2-7; tentatively, D is TRBD1 (5 bases). This TCR came from a male donor in good health and CMV-seropositive. The CDR3 nucleotides read TGTGCCAGCAGTTACGACAGTTACTCCTACGAGCAGTACTTC. Its translation is CASSYDSYSYEQYF. The whole variable domain, remainder taken from reference TRBV28 and TRBJ2-7, is DVKVTQSSRYLVKRTGEKVFLECVQDMDHENMFWYRQDPGLGLRLIYFSYDVKMKEKGDIPEGYSVSREKKERFSLILESASTNQTSMYLCASSYDSYSYEQYFGPGTRLTVT.